A single sample gave rise to the 10 T cell receptor beta chains below, sequenced in a study of OX40 agonist ivuxolimab in advanced cancers. Produced via immunoSEQ multiplex PCR; TCRdb's table is partial and in-frame only. There are approximately 60,000 clones in the sample; over 75% occur only once, and roughly 6.3% lies in the top ten. Specimen: CD4+ or CD8+ T cells sorted from blood, collected in a trial of the OX40 agonist ivuxolimab. Receptors originate from an adult with an advanced solid tumor such as melanoma, head and neck, liver or kidney cancer.

The CDR3 here is CASSQAPTAGNEQFF. The DNA of the CDR3 is TGCGCCAGCAGCCAAGCTCCAACCGCTGGGAATGAGCAGTTCTTC. The rearrangement joins TRBV4-3 to TRBJ2-1; D gene uncertain. The CDR3 has 15 residues. The V end was cut by 1 base, the J end by 7 bases, with 14 bases between. In germline, CDR1 is LGHNA, CDR2 YSLEER.

The V and J genes are TRBV4-2 and TRBJ2-7; 11 nucleotides align to TRBD1. The CDR3 is made up of 19 amino acids. V lost 1 base and J lost 4; bases outside the gene matches: 15. Germline loops: CDR1 LGHNA, CDR2 YNFKEQ. CDR3 loop: CASSQAGTGGSPGAYEQYF. The CDR3 DNA is TGTGCCAGCAGCCAAGCCGGGACAGGGGGATCCCCCGGCGCATACGAGCAGTACTTC.

The gene calls are TRBV6-1 and TRBJ1-1, with D possibly being TRBD1 (6 bases). Germline V CDR1 and CDR2: MNHNS, SASEGT. V was cut by 6 bases and J by 5 bases, with 13 bases left in between. The CDR3 length is 13 residues. The CDR3 sequence is CASSRGLQTEAFF. The CDR3 DNA sequence: TGTGCCAGCAGCAGGGGACTACAGACTGAAGCTTTCTTT.

This chain uses TRBV7-2 with TRBJ1-1, with D perhaps TRBD1 (6 bases). V was shortened by 4 bases and J by 4 bases, with 13 bases between the two germline ends. The germline gives CDR1 SGHTA, CDR2 FQGNSA. The CDR3 is 14 amino acids. CDR3 bases: TGTGCCAGCAGCTCCACCGGGACAAGCACTGAAGCTTTCTTT. This codes for CASSSTGTSTEAFF. Based on the CDR3 plus reference TRBV7-2 and TRBJ1-1, the full variable domain is GAGVSQSPSNKVTEKGKDVELRCDPISGHTALYWYRQSLGQGLEFLIYFQGNSAPDKSGLPSDRFSAERTGGSVSTLTIQRTQQEDSAVYLCASSSTGTSTEAFFGQGTRLTVV.

This clone rates as medium-sized (0.01 to 0.1%). The chain carries TRBV27 and TRBJ1-1, with D hard to call. There are 11 residues in the CDR3. Trimming removed 6 bases at V and 5 bases at J, with 7 bases between. Germline V gene sequence: CDR1 MNHEY, CDR2 SMNVEV (reference sequence). Written as DNA, the CDR3 is TGTGCCAGCAGAACGAGAACTGAAGCTTTCTTT. Translation gives CASRTRTEAFF.

The chain combines TRBV6-5 with TRBJ1-1, with D perhaps TRBD1 (5 bases). The CDR3 is 13 amino acids. Germline lookup yields CDR1 MNHEY and CDR2 SVGAGI. Trimming removed 2 bases from V and 3 bases from J, with 7 bases in between. The CDR3 loop reads CASSYQGDTEAFF. The DNA for the CDR3 is TGTGCCAGCAGTTACCAGGGAGACACTGAAGCTTTCTTT.

This chain links TRBV5-4 with TRBJ2-5; 11 nucleotides line up with TRBD2. Germline V gene sequence: CDR1 SGHNT, CDR2 YYREEE (reference sequence). V lost 0 bases, J lost 3 bases, and 7 bases stayed unmatched. The CDR3 is 17 amino acids. CDR3 in amino acids: CASSLVGSGRGKETQYF. The CDR3 nucleotides are TGTGCCAGCAGCTTGGTGGGTAGCGGGAGGGGCAAAGAGACCCAGTACTTC.

The genes are TRBV7-6 and TRBJ2-1, with 10 bases fitting TRBD2. This CDR3 region has 15 residues. Looked up from germline, CDR1 is SGHVS and CDR2 is FNYEAQ. Trimming cost V 0 bases and J 6 bases; bases outside gene matches: 2. The CDR3 loop is CASSLASSGSNEQFF. The CDR3, as DNA: TGTGCCAGCAGCTTAGCATCTAGCGGGAGCAATGAGCAGTTCTTC.

This clone was counted a few times. J is TRBJ2-1 and V is TRBV7-9; 11 bases align to TRBD2. The CDR3 spans 15 residues. V shed 3 bases, J shed 6 bases, and the junction held 4 bases outside the gene matches. The germline V gene encodes CDR1 SEHNR and CDR2 FQNEAQ (reference sequence). Here the CDR3 reads CASSFASGGLNEQFF. The CDR3 region has the DNA TGTGCCAGCAGCTTCGCTAGCGGGGGGCTCAATGAGCAGTTCTTC.

The rearrangement uses TRBV6-5 and TRBJ2-7; D not certain. The V end lost 5 bases, the J end lost 9 bases, and 17 bases lay between the germline ends. Germline CDR1 and CDR2: MNHEY and SVGAGI. The CDR3 totals 13 residues. DNA for the CDR3: TGTGCCAGCAGTGCAAAAGGTTCATTCGGGCAGTACTTC. This codes for CASSAKGSFGQYF.